One and the same sample provided the 21 T cell receptor beta chains below, sequenced in a study of shared clonotypes between healthy human individuals. The method was immunoSEQ multiplex PCR; TCRdb's version includes in-frame clones alone and lacks a portion of them. The data hold just over 2,000,000 clones, with 85% to 95% observed a single time. Sequencing input: naive CD4+ T cells sorted from blood. The sample's subset: CD45RA+ positively selected. All receptors come from a man younger than 35 in good health.

This rearrangement joins TRBV10-3 to TRBJ2-2, with TRBD1 identical over 8 bases. Germline-derived CDR1 and CDR2 are ENHRY and SYGVKD. V lost 8 bases, J lost 5 bases, and 1 base stayed unmatched. The CDR3 loop spans 12 amino acids. CDR3 sequence (DNA): TGTGCCATCGACAGGGGAACCGGGGAGCTGTTTTTT. Protein product: CAIDRGTGELFF.

Points on this clone: Other nucleotide sequences from this sample produce the same CDR3. The chain joins TRBV5-1 to TRBJ2-1, with 8 bases fitting TRBD2. V lost 0 bases and J lost 7; bases outside the gene matches: 3. Germline V gene sequence: CDR1 SGHRS, CDR2 YFSETQ. The CDR3 is made up of 14 amino acids. The CDR3 sequence is CASSLDPSGNEQFF. CDR3 DNA: TGCGCCAGCAGCTTGGACCCTAGCGGGAATGAGCAGTTCTTC.

This chain connects TRBV6-6 to TRBJ1-4, with D hard to call. Deletions cut 3 bases from V and 7 bases from J, with 6 bases between. The CDR3 runs 12 residues. Per germline, CDR1 MNHNY and CDR2 SVGAGI (reference sequence). The CDR3 coding sequence is TGTGCCAGCAGTTATGTAGTTGAAAAACTGTTTTTT. Its translation is CASSYVVEKLFF.

This chain links TRBV7-9 with TRBJ2-6; D unclear. Trimming left V 1 base short and J 0 bases short, with 10 bases between. Germline CDR1 SEHNR, CDR2 FQNEAQ (reference sequence). The CDR3 runs to 17 residues. The CDR3 nucleotides are TGTGCCAGCAGCTTAGGTAGTGCTTTCTCTGGGGCCAACGTCCTGACTTTC. Its protein is CASSLGSAFSGANVLTF. Together with reference TRBV7-9 and TRBJ2-6, the CDR3 gives the full variable domain: DTGVSQNPRHKITKRGQNVTFRCDPISEHNRLYWYRQTLGQGPEFLTYFQNEAQLEKSRLLSDRFSAERPKGSFSTLEIQRTEQGDSAMYLCASSLGSAFSGANVLTFGAGSRLTVL.

The chain uses TRBV4-3 and TRBJ1-4; unclear D gene. The V end lost 0 bases, the J end lost 4 bases, and 15 bases lay between the germline ends. CDR1 and CDR2 from the germline V gene are LGHNA and YSLEER. The length of the CDR3 is 17 residues. CDR3 sequence: CASSQDLLGAVNEKLFF. CDR3 nucleotides: TGCGCCAGCAGCCAAGATCTTTTGGGTGCGGTTAATGAAAAACTGTTTTTT.

As concerns this clone: Other DNA sequences within the sample encode an identical CDR3. The chain couples TRBV5-4 to TRBJ2-7; D perhaps matches TRBD1 (6 bases). Germline V gene sequence: CDR1 SGHNT, CDR2 YYREEE (reference sequence). The CDR3 consists of 14 residues. V was cut by 4 bases and J by 3 bases, with 14 bases left in between. CDR3 amino acids: CASSAGQLLYEQYF. DNA for the CDR3: TGTGCCAGCAGCGCAGGACAGCTTCTCTACGAGCAGTACTTC.

CDR3 protein: CASSASIGEQFF. In DNA, the CDR3 is TGTGCCAGCAGCGCTAGTATCGGTGAGCAGTTCTTC. This rearrangement joins TRBV7-2 to TRBJ2-1; D remains unclear. Per the germline V gene, CDR1 is SGHTA and CDR2 is FQGNSA. Trimming shortened V by 5 bases and J by 9 bases, and 11 bases separated the two germline ends. The CDR3 consists of 12 residues.

The table lists this clone with a count of one. This chain links TRBV5-1 with TRBJ1-6, with 8 bases lining up with TRBD1. The length of the CDR3 is 18 residues. V lost 4 bases and J lost 6; bases outside the gene matches: 15. Germline CDR1 reads SGHRS; CDR2 reads YFSETQ. In DNA, the CDR3 is TGCGCCAGCAGCCCAGGGGAAGCCGGGACAGGAGTTAATTCACCCCTCCACTTT. It encodes CASSPGEAGTGVNSPLHF.

This clone was recorded only once. This chain connects TRBV15 to TRBJ1-2, with D possibly being TRBD1 (6 bases). CDR3 length: 15 residues. Germline V CDR1 and CDR2: LNHNV, YYDKDF (reference sequence). V lost 6 bases, J lost 3 bases, and 17 bases lay in between. The CDR3 is CATSATGSWDYGYTF. Here the CDR3 DNA reads TGTGCCACCAGTGCTACAGGGAGTTGGGACTATGGCTACACCTTC.

The chain has TRBV19 and TRBJ1-2, with 8 nucleotides matching TRBD1. Unmatched junction bases numbered 11, after V lost 8 bases and J lost 0 bases. CDR1 and CDR2 (germline): LNHDA, SQIVND (reference sequence). The CDR3 contains 16 residues. This chain's CDR3 is CASDGTGRNPNYGYTF. CDR3 in DNA: TGTGCCAGTGATGGGACAGGCCGAAACCCTAACTATGGCTACACCTTC.

The V gene is TRBV4-1, the J gene TRBJ2-2; D is perhaps TRBD1 (5 bases). From germline, CDR1 is MGHRA and CDR2 YSYEKL. Trimming took off 1 base at V and 1 base at J, with 7 bases between the two ends. The CDR3 sequence is 15 residues long. CDR3 in amino acids: CASSQADMNTGELFF. As DNA, the CDR3 is TGCGCCAGCAGCCAAGCGGACATGAACACCGGGGAGCTGTTTTTT.

The chain uses TRBV30 and TRBJ1-1; no firm D call. The CDR3 consists of 15 residues. CDR1 GTSNPN and CDR2 SVGIG come from the germline V gene (reference sequence). The germline V and J ends were trimmed by 0 bases and 7 bases, with 18 bases remaining between them. Here the CDR3 reads CAWSVSPRGVDEAFF. DNA for the CDR3: TGTGCCTGGAGTGTCTCCCCCAGAGGAGTGGATGAAGCTTTCTTT. The whole variable domain, remainder taken from reference TRBV30 and TRBJ1-1, is SQTIHQWPATLVQPVGSPLSLECTVEGTSNPNLYWYRQAAGRGLQLLFYSVGIGQISSEVPQNLSASRPQDRQFILSSKKLLLSDSGFYLCAWSVSPRGVDEAFFGQGTRLTVV.

This clone was detected only once. V usage is TRBV11-2 and J usage is TRBJ2-3, with 8 bases fitting TRBD2. Germline-derived CDR1 and CDR2 are SGHAT and FQNNGV. V shed 2 bases, J shed 4 bases, and the junction held 11 bases outside the gene matches. CDR3 length: 17 residues. CDR3 residues: CASSLTGLDSYPDTQYF. In DNA form, the CDR3 reads TGTGCCAGCAGCTTAACGGGACTAGATTCCTACCCAGATACGCAGTATTTT. Together with reference TRBV11-2 and TRBJ2-3, the CDR3 gives the full variable domain: EAGVAQSPRYKIIEKRQSVAFWCNPISGHATLYWYQQILGQGPKLLIQFQNNGVVDDSQLPKDRFSAERLKGVDSTLKIQPAKLEDSAVYLCASSLTGLDSYPDTQYFGPGTRLTVL.

The J gene is TRBJ1-6, the V gene TRBV9; D is possibly TRBD1 (5 bases). The CDR3 totals 16 residues. Germline CDR1 is SGDLS and CDR2 is YYNGEE. The V end was cut by 0 bases, the J end by 0 bases, with 7 bases between. The CDR3 loop is CASSVGDSSYNSPLHF. The CDR3 DNA reads as TGTGCCAGCAGCGTAGGTGACAGCTCCTATAATTCACCCCTCCACTTT.

J is TRBJ2-1 and V is TRBV7-9, with TRBD1 identical over 10 bases. CDR3 size: 15 residues. Germline V lookup: CDR1 SEHNR, CDR2 FQNEAQ (reference sequence). Unmatched junction bases numbered 4, after V lost 5 bases and J lost 3 bases. In nucleotides, the CDR3 is TGTGCCAGCAGCCCAGGACAGGGGGTCTACAATGAGCAGTTCTTC. As protein: CASSPGQGVYNEQFF.

The V and J genes are TRBV30 and TRBJ2-1, with D uncertain. This CDR3 has 15 residues. V gave up 2 bases and J gave up 0 bases, with 11 bases separating them. Germline V gives CDR1 GTSNPN, CDR2 SVGIG (reference sequence). The CDR3: CAWSRWVSSYNEQFF. CDR3 DNA: TGTGCCTGGAGTCGGTGGGTGAGCTCCTACAATGAGCAGTTCTTC.

The chain carries TRBV5-6 and TRBJ1-2; no definite D call. Germline-derived CDR1 and CDR2 are SGHDT and YYEEEE. The CDR3 spans 11 residues. Trimming removed 6 bases from V and 8 bases from J, with 11 bases in between. CDR3 nucleotide sequence: TGTGCCAGCAACTTCCGGGAAGGCTACACCTTC. It is translated as CASNFREGYTF.

This sequence joins TRBV30 and TRBJ1-6; 8 bases fit TRBD1. The germline gives CDR1 GTSNPN, CDR2 SVGIG (reference sequence). Trimming cost V 4 bases and J 4 bases; bases outside gene matches: 9. There are 16 residues in the CDR3. The CDR3, as DNA: TGTGCCTGGAACGACCAGGGGGCAGGTTATAATTCACCCCTCCACTTT. Its protein is CAWNDQGAGYNSPLHF.

CDR3 coding DNA: TGTGCCAGCAGTGGGCAGGGCGGCAACACTGAAGCTTTCTTT. This gives the protein CASSGQGGNTEAFF. The V gene is TRBV2, the J gene TRBJ1-1, with TRBD1 as a possible D gene (5 bases). The V end was cut by 4 bases, the J end by 2 bases, with 11 bases between. The CDR3 sequence is 14 residues long. The germline V gene encodes CDR1 SNHLY and CDR2 FYNNEI.

In the case of this clone: The junction does not match germline at one end; this may be a read error. The chain links TRBV7-9 to TRBJ2-7; possibly TRBD1 or TRBD2 for D (6 bases each). The CDR3 runs 14 residues. CDR1 and CDR2 (germline): SEHNR, FQNEAQ (reference sequence). Here the CDR3 DNA reads TGTGCCAGCAGCACAATGGGCATGGGGGGCTACCCGAACTTC. As protein: CASSTMGMGGYPNF. Variable domain in full (rest from reference TRBV7-9 and TRBJ2-7): DTGVSQNPRHKITKRGQNVTFRCDPISEHNRLYWYRQTLGQGPEFLTYFQNEAQLEKSRLLSDRFSAERPKGSFSTLEIQRTEQGDSAMYLCASSTMGMGGYPNFGPGTRLTVT.

For this clone: This sample also contains other DNA sequences that code for the same CDR3. J is TRBJ1-3 and V is TRBV9; D gene uncertain. This CDR3 spans 12 amino acids. V lost 2 bases and J lost 2, with 2 bases in between. Germline CDR1 SGDLS, CDR2 YYNGEE. This CDR3 is CASSVTGNTIYF. As DNA, the CDR3 is TGTGCCAGCAGCGTTACTGGAAACACCATATATTTT. Using reference TRBV9 and TRBJ1-3 for the parts outside the CDR3, the full variable domain is DSGVTQTPKHLITATGQRVTLRCSPRSGDLSVYWYQQSLDQGLQFLIQYYNGEERAKGNILERFSAQQFPDLHSELNLSSLELGDSALYFCASSVTGNTIYFGEGSWLTVV.